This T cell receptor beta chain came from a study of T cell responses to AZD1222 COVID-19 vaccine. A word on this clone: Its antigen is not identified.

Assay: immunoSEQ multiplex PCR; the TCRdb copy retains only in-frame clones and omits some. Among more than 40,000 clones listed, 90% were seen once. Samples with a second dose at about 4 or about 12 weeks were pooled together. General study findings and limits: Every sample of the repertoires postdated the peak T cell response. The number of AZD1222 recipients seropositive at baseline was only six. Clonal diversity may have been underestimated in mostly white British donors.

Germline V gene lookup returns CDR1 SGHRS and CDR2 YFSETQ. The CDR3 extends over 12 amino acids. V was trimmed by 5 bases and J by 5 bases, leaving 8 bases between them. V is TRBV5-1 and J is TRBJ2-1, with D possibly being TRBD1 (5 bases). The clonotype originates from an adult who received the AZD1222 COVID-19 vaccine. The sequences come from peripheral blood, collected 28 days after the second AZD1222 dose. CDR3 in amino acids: CASSSGNNEQFF. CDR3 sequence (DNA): TGCGCCAGCAGTTCAGGGAACAATGAGCAGTTCTTC.